A selection of T cell receptor beta chains follows, all from one sample in a study of blood T cells in healthy people across ages. TCRdb re-called the 5' RACE reads with MiXCR, one entry per CDR3 protein. The data contain about 670,000 distinct CDR3 sequences, 40% to 45% of them singletons. Sequenced material: blood. The source of these receptors is a man at least 80 years old in good health. CDR3s include the opening cysteine and the closing phenylalanine or tryptophan.

CASSKLAGGPQDTQYF TRBJ2-3 TRBV7-7
CASSGVWETQYF TRBJ2-5 TRBV6-2/TRBV6-3
CSARAEVQETQYF TRBJ2-5 TRBV20-1
CASSFTAGGLDQFF TRBJ2-1 TRBV14
CASSSPGTSIYNEQYF TRBJ2-7 TRBV6-5
CSADHWGREGQGTQYF TRBJ2-3 TRBV20-1
CASSQEQGRGHGYTF TRBJ1-2 TRBV14
CASSRTGTNYGYTF TRBJ1-2 TRBV6-2/TRBV6-3
CAGSFRATNEKLFF TRBJ1-4 TRBV5-1
CSVGGTDYNEQFF TRBJ2-1 TRBV29-1
CAWSDNRFLTDTQYF TRBJ2-3 TRBV30
CASSFDSSGILYNEQFF TRBJ2-1 TRBV5-1
CSAPKGAGSSYEQYF TRBJ2-7 TRBV20-1
CASSLGGLGNEKLFF TRBJ1-4 TRBV7-2
CASSPRTSLNEQFF TRBJ2-1 TRBV7-3
CASSQRLDPFSYNEQFF TRBJ2-1 TRBV4-3
CAGGGRYGNEQFF TRBJ2-1 TRBV6-6
CASSRGQGIDTQYF TRBJ2-3 TRBV7-9
CASSSIYLRTATPTQYF TRBJ2-5 TRBV11-2
CSASRIRTGQNSPLHF TRBJ1-6 TRBV20-1